The entry below gives a single T cell receptor beta chain sequence along with its context. This entry belongs to a study of Ad26.COV2.S vaccination and SARS-CoV-2 variants. Indicated treatment: 15 to 20 received Ad26.COV2.S at low or high dose, single or two shots; several received placebo; per-sample allocation not given. Samples were taken on day 63 after the first vaccine or placebo injection. Method: immunoSEQ multiplex PCR; TCRdb's copy keeps in-frame clones and lacks some. The data show around 400,000 clones, 70% to 90% seen once. Trimming took 5 bases from V and 5 from J, leaving 8 bases between them. The CDR3 has 12 residues. Germline V gene lookup returns CDR1 SGHTA and CDR2 FQGTGA.

The specimen comprised peripheral blood, sampled in a trial of Ad26.COV2.S vaccine versus placebo. The rearrangement joins TRBV7-3 to TRBJ2-3; weak D call: TRBD1 (6 bases). The sequence was collected from a person aged 18 to 59 who received the Ad26.COV2.S COVID-19 vaccine or a placebo. The CDR3 loop reads CASSQGGDTQYF. CDR3 nucleotides: TGTGCCAGCAGCCAAGGGGGAGATACGCAGTATTTT.